These 5 T cell receptor beta chains came from one sample sequenced in a study of PD-1 blockade in classical Hodgkin lymphoma. Every one of the patients relapsed after autologous stem cell transplantation (brentuximab vedotin exposure was variable). TCRdb's table, derived via immunoSEQ multiplex PCR, lists solely in-frame clones and lacks some. The data show about 34,000 clones, just over 75% seen once. Sample: peripheral blood mononuclear cells (PBMCs), taken before the second cycle of nivolumab. These receptors all stem from a human donor with classical Hodgkin lymphoma.

The chain uses TRBV21-1 and TRBJ2-7; the tabulated D call, TRBD2, remains unverified against the DNA. TRBV21-1 is assigned pseudogene status. This CDR3 spans 12 amino acids. The CDR3: CARDCPTYEQYF. The CDR3 coding sequence is TGTGCCAGGGACTGCCCGACCTACGAGCAGTACTTC.

The CDR3: CASSWQGEADTQYF. The DNA of the CDR3 is TGTGCCAGCAGCTGGCAAGGGGAGGCAGATACGCAGTATTTT. The chain carries TRBV7-3 and TRBJ2-3, with D perhaps matching TRBD2 (6 bases). V was clipped by 4 bases and J by 4 bases, with 12 bases between them. The CDR3 has 14 amino acids. Germline V CDR1 and CDR2: SGHTA, FQGTGA.

This rearrangement joins TRBV19 to TRBJ2-3, with D maybe TRBD2 (7 bases). Trimming took off 4 bases at V and 3 bases at J, with 14 bases between the two ends. There are 15 residues in the CDR3. The germline CDR1 and CDR2 sequences are LNHDA and SQIVND (reference sequence). Here the CDR3 reads CASSRWGGLTDTQYF. CDR3 sequence (DNA): TGTGCCAGTAGTAGGTGGGGGGGCCTGACAGATACGCAGTATTTT. The variable domain in full, with the rest retrieved from reference TRBV19 and TRBJ2-3, is DGGITQSPKYLFRKEGQNVTLSCEQNLNHDAMYWYRQDPGQGLRLIYYSQIVNDFQKGDIAEGYSVSREKKESFPLTVTSAQKNPTAFYLCASSRWGGLTDTQYFGPGTRLTVL.

The chain couples TRBV20-1 to TRBJ1-2, with D hard to call. Trimming cost V 3 bases and J 4 bases, with 6 bases left between them. This CDR3 has 11 amino acids. The germline V gene encodes CDR1 DFQATT and CDR2 SNEGSKA (reference sequence). CDR3 nucleotide sequence: TGCAGTGCTAGCGAAACCTATGGCTACACCTTC. As protein: CSASETYGYTF.

J is TRBJ1-1 and V is TRBV2, with 8 bases fitting TRBD1. The V and J ends lost 4 bases and 13 bases, in that order; junction bases with no gene match: 8. CDR1 SNHLY and CDR2 FYNNEI come from the germline V gene. The length of the CDR3 is 12 residues. CDR3: CASSVVQGDRFF. The CDR3 bases are TGTGCCAGCAGTGTAGTACAGGGGGATCGTTTCTTT.